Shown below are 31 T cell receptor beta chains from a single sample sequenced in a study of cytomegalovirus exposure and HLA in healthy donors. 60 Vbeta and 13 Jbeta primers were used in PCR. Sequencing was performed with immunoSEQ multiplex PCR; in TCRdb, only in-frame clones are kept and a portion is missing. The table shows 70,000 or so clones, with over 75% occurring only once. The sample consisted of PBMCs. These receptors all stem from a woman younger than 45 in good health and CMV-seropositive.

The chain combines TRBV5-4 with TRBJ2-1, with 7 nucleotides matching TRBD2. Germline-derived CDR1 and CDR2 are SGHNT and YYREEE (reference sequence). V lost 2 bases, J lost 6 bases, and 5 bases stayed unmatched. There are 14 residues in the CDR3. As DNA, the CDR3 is TGTGCCAGCAGCTTTCGCGGGAGTGTCAATGAGCAGTTCTTC. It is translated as CASSFRGSVNEQFF.

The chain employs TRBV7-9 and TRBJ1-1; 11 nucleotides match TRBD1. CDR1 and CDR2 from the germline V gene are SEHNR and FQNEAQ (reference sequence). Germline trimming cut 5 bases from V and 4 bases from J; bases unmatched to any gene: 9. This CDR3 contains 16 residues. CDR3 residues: CASSERGGTGGTEAFF. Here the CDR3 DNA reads TGTGCCAGCAGCGAAAGAGGGGGGACAGGGGGCACTGAAGCTTTCTTT. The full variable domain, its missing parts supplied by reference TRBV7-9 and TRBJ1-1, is DTGVSQNPRHKITKRGQNVTFRCDPISEHNRLYWYRQTLGQGPEFLTYFQNEAQLEKSRLLSDRFSAERPKGSFSTLEIQRTEQGDSAMYLCASSERGGTGGTEAFFGQGTRLTVV.

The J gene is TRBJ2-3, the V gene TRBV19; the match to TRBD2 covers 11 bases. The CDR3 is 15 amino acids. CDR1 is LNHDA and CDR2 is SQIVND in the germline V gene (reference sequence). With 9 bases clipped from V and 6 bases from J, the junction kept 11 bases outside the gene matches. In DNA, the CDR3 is TGTGCCAGCAAACGCTTAGCGGGAGGGATGGATACGCAGTATTTT. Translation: CASKRLAGGMDTQYF.

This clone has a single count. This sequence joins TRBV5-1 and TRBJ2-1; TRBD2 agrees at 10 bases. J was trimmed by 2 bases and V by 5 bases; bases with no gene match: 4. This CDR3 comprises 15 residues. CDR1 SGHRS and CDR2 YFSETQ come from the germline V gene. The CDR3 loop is CASRDGLAAYNEQFF. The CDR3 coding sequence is TGCGCCAGCAGGGACGGACTAGCGGCCTACAATGAGCAGTTCTTC.

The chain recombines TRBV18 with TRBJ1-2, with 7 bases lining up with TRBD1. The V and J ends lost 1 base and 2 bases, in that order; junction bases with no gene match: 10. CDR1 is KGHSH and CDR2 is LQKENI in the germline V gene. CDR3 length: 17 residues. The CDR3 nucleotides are TGTGCCAGCTCACCACAGGACTACAGGGGCGGCAACTATGGCTACACCTTC. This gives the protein CASSPQDYRGGNYGYTF.

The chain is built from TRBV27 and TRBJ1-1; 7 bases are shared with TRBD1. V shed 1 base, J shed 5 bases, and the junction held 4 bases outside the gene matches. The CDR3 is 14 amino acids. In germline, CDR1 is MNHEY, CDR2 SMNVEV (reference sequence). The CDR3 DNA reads TGTGCCAGCAGTTTATACGTACAGGGGACTGAAGCTTTCTTT. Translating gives CASSLYVQGTEAFF.

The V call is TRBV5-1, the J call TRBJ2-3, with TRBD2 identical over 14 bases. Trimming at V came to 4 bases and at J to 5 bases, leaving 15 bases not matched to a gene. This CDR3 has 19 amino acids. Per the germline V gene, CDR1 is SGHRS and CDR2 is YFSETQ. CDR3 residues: CASSPPAGTSGSFGDTQYF. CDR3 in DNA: TGCGCCAGCAGCCCCCCCGCCGGGACTAGCGGGAGTTTTGGAGATACGCAGTATTTT.

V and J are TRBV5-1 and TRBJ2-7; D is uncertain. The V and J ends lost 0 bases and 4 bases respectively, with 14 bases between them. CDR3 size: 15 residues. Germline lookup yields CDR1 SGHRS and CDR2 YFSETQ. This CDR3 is CASSLVPGGEYEQYF. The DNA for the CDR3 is TGCGCCAGCAGCTTGGTACCCGGCGGAGAATACGAGCAGTACTTC.

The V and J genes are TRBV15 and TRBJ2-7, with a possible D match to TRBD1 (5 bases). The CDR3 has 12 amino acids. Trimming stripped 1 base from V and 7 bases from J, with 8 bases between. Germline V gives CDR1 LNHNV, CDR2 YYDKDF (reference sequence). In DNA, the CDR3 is TGTGCCACCAGCAGAGGACAGTTAGAGCAGTACTTC. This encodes CATSRGQLEQYF.

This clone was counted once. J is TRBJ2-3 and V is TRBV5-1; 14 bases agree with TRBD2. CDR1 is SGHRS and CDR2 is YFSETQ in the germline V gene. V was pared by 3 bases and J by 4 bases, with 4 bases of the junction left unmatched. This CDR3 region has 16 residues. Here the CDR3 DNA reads TGCGCCAGCAGCTCGGGACTAGCGGGAGTATCAGATACGCAGTATTTT. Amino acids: CASSSGLAGVSDTQYF.

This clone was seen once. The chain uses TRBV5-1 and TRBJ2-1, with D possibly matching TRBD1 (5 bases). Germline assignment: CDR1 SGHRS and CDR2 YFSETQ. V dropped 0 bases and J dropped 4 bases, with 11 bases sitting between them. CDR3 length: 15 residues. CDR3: CASSLARVLYNEQFF. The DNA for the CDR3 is TGCGCCAGCAGCTTGGCCAGGGTATTGTACAATGAGCAGTTCTTC.

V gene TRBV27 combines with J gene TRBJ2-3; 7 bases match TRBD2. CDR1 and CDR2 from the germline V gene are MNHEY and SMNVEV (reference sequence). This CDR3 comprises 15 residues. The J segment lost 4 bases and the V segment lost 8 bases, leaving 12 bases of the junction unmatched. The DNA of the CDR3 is TGTGCCAGCGCCTGGGGGGGTGCGGGGGCAGATACGCAGTATTTT. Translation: CASAWGGAGADTQYF.

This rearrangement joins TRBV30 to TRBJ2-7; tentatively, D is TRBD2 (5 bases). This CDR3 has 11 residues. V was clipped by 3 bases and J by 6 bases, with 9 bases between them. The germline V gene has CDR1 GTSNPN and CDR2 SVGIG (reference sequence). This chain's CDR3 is CAWRRAVEQYF. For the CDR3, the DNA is TGTGCCTGGAGGAGGGCCGTCGAGCAGTACTTC.

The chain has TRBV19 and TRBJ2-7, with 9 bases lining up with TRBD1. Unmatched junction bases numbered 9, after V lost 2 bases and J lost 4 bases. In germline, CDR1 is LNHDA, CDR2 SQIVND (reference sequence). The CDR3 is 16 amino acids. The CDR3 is CASSILLGQGVYEQYF. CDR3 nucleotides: TGTGCCAGTAGTATACTCCTGGGACAGGGAGTATACGAGCAGTACTTC.

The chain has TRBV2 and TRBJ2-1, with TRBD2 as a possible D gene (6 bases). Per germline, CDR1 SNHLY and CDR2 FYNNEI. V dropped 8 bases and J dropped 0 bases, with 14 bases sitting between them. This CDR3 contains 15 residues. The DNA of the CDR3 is TGTGCCAGCTCCATGTGGGGGGACTCCTACAATGAGCAGTTCTTC. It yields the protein CASSMWGDSYNEQFF. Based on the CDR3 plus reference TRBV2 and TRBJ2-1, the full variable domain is EPEVTQTPSHQVTQMGQEVILRCVPISNHLYFYWYRQILGQKVEFLVSFYNNEISEKSEIFDDQFSVERPDGSNFTLKIRSTKLEDSAMYFCASSMWGDSYNEQFFGPGTRLTVL.

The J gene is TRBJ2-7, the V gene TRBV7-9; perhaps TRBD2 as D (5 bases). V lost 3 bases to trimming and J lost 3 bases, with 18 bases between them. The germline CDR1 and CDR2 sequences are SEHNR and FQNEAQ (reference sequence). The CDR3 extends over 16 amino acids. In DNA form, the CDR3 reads TGTGCCAGCAGCTTTTCTCTCGCGGGCTTTAGCTACGAGCAGTACTTC. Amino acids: CASSFSLAGFSYEQYF. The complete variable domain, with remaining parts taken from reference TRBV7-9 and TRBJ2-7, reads DTGVSQNPRHKITKRGQNVTFRCDPISEHNRLYWYRQTLGQGPEFLTYFQNEAQLEKSRLLSDRFSAERPKGSFSTLEIQRTEQGDSAMYLCASSFSLAGFSYEQYFGPGTRLTVT.

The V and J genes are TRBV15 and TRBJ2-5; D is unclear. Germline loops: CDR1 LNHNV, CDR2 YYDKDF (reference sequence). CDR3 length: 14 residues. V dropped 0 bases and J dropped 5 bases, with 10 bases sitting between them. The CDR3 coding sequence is TGTGCCACCAGCAGAGATTCGTGGCAGGAGACCCAGTACTTC. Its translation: CATSRDSWQETQYF.

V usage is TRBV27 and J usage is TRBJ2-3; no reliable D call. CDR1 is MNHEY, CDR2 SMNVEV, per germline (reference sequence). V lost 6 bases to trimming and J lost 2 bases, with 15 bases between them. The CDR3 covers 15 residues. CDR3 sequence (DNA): TGTGCCAGCAGGCGAATTAGAACCCTCACAGATACGCAGTATTTT. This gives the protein CASRRIRTLTDTQYF.

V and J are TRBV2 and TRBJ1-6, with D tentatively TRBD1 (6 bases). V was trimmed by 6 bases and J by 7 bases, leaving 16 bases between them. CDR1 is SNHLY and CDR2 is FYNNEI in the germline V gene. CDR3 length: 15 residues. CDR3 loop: CASRPGGLKNSPLHF. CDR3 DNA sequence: TGTGCCAGCAGGCCGGGGGGGCTGAAGAATTCACCCCTCCACTTT. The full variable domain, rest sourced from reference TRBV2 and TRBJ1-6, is EPEVTQTPSHQVTQMGQEVILRCVPISNHLYFYWYRQILGQKVEFLVSFYNNEISEKSEIFDDQFSVERPDGSNFTLKIRSTKLEDSAMYFCASRPGGLKNSPLHFGNGTRLTVT.

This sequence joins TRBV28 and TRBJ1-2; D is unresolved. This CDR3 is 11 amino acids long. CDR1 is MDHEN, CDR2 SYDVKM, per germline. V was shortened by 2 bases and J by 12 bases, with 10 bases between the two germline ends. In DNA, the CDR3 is TGTGCCAGCAGTTTAACCCTCGCGCACACCTTC. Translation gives CASSLTLAHTF.

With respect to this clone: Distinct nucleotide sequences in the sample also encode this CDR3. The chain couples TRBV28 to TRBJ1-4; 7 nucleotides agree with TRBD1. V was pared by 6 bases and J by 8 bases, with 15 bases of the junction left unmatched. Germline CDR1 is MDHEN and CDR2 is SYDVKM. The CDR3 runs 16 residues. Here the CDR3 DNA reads TGTGCCAGCAGCCCAAGTGCGGGACAGTCTGAAGAAAAACTGTTTTTT. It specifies CASSPSAGQSEEKLFF.

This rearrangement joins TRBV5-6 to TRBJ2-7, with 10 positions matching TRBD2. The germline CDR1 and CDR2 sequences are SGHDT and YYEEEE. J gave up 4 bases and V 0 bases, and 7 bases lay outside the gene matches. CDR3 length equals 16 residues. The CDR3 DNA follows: TGTGCCAGCAGCTTGGTAGGGGCTAGCGGGAGTTACGAGCAGTACTTC. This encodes CASSLVGASGSYEQYF.

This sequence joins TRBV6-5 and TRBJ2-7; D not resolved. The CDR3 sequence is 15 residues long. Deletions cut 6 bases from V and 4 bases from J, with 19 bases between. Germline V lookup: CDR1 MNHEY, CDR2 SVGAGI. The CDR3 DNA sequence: TGTGCCAGCAGAACCCCCTCCTCTCCTATGTACGAGCAGTACTTC. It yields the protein CASRTPSSPMYEQYF.

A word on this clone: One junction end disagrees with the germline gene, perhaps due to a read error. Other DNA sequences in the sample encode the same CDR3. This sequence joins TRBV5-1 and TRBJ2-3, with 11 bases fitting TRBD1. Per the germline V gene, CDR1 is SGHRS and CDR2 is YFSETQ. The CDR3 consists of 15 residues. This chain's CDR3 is CVSSLDRGRTDTQYF. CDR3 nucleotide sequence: TGCGTCAGCAGCTTGGACAGGGGGCGCACAGATACGCAGTATTTT. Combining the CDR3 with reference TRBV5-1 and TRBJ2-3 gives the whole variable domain KAGVTQTPRYLIKTRGQQVTLSCSPISGHRSVSWYQQTPGQGLQFLFEYFSETQRNKGNFPGRFSGRQFSNSRSEMNVSTLELGDSALYLCVSSLDRGRTDTQYFGPGTRLTVL.

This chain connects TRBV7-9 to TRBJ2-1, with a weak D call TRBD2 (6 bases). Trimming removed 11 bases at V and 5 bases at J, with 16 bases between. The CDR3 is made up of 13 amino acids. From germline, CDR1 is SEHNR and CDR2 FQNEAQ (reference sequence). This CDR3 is CAPAGLLNNEQFF. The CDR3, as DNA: TGTGCCCCGGCGGGACTTTTAAACAATGAGCAGTTCTTC.

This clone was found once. DNA of the CDR3: TGTGCCAGCAGCGCCGGTCCACTAGCGGGAGTGCGGGAGCAGTACTTC. As protein: CASSAGPLAGVREQYF. The chain employs TRBV7-9 and TRBJ2-5; 11 bases match TRBD2. J gave up 11 bases and V 5 bases, and 16 bases lay outside the gene matches. CDR1 SEHNR and CDR2 FQNEAQ come from the germline V gene (reference sequence). The CDR3 sequence is 16 residues long.

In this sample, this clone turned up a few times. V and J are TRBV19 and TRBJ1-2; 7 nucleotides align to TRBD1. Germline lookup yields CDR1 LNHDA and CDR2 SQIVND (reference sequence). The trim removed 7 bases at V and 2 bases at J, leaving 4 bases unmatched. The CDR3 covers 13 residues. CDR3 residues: CASTRDRNYGYTF. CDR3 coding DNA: TGTGCCAGTACCCGGGACAGAAACTATGGCTACACCTTC.

In DNA, the CDR3 is TGTGCCAGCAGTCGGAGCGGGAGTCCTGACAATGAGCAGTTCTTC. Protein product: CASSRSGSPDNEQFF. The chain is built from TRBV6-5 and TRBJ2-1; 8 bases map to TRBD2. J was trimmed by 5 bases and V by 5 bases; bases with no gene match: 8. CDR3 size: 15 residues. Per germline, CDR1 MNHEY and CDR2 SVGAGI.

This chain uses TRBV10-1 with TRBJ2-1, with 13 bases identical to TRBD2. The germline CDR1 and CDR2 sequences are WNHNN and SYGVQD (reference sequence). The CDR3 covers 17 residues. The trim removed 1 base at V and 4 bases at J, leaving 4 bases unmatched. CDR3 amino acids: CASSELGLAGTYNEQFF. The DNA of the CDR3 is TGCGCCAGCAGTGAGTTGGGACTAGCGGGAACATACAATGAGCAGTTCTTC.

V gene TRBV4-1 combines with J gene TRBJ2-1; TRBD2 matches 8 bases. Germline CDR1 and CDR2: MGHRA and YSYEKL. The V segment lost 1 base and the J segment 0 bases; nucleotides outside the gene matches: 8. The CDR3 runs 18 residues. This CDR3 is CASSQGPPGTSSYNEQFF. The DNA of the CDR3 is TGCGCCAGCAGCCAAGGTCCCCCGGGGACTAGCTCCTACAATGAGCAGTTCTTC.

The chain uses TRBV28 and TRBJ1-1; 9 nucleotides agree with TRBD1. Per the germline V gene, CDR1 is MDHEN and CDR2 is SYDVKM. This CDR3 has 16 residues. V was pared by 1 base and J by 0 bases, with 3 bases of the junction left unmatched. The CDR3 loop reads CASSLYWTGVNTEAFF. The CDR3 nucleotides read TGTGCCAGCAGTTTATATTGGACAGGGGTGAACACTGAAGCTTTCTTT.